A selection of T cell receptor beta chains follows, all from one sample in a study of lymphopenia after photon versus proton radiotherapy. Profiled with immunoSEQ multiplex PCR; TCRdb holds only in-frame clones, not every one. The table includes approximately 16,000 clones, about nine tenths detected once. Specimen: peripheral blood, collected from a patient treated with proton-based radiotherapy. These receptors were collected from a man between 65 and 85 years old with pancreatic cancer. Each CDR3 is given with its conserved first and last residue. A D gene is named only where the DNA matches it firmly. The size field is filled for only some rows; it gives once, few, many or a size class.

J: TRBJ1-1; length: 13; D: -; V: TRBV19; size: once; DNA: TGTGCCAGTAGTATTACGTCGGGCACTGAAGCTTTCTTT; CDR3: CASSITSGTEAFF
J: TRBJ1-2; length: 17; D: -; V: TRBV5-1; size: -; DNA: TGCGCCAGCAGCTTTCTCGCCGGGACTGCGGTAGACTATGGCTACACCTTC; CDR3: CASSFLAGTAVDYGYTF
J: TRBJ1-2; length: 13; D: -; V: TRBV5-6; size: -; DNA: TGTGCCAGCAGCTTGGAAGTGATCTATGGCTACACCTTC; CDR3: CASSLEVIYGYTF
J: TRBJ1-2; length: 14; D: -; V: TRBV5-1; size: once; DNA: TGCGCCAGCACCCCAAGACAGGATGGATATGGCTACACCTTC; CDR3: CASTPRQDGYGYTF
J: TRBJ2-1; length: 15; D: TRBD1; V: TRBV7-2; size: -; DNA: TGTGCCAGCAGCTTAGTGGGGACAGGGGGCAATGAGCAGTTCTTC; CDR3: CASSLVGTGGNEQFF
J: TRBJ2-5; length: 16; D: TRBD2; V: TRBV7-7; size: -; DNA: TGTGCCAGCAGCCCGGGACTAGCGGGGGTTTTGGAGACCCAGTACTTC; CDR3: CASSPGLAGVLETQYF
J: TRBJ2-1; length: 11; D: -; V: TRBV7-2; size: -; DNA: TGTGCCAGCAGCTTTCTGGCTGAGCAGTTCTTC; CDR3: CASSFLAEQFF
J: TRBJ1-4; length: 16; D: -; V: TRBV7-9; size: -; DNA: TGTGCCAGCAGCTTAGAAATTGCAGGGCGTCCCGGAAAACTGTTTTTT; CDR3: CASSLEIAGRPGKLFF
J: TRBJ2-5; length: 15; D: TRBD1; V: TRBV5-4; size: -; DNA: TGTGCCAGCAGCGGCACCGGGACAGGGTTGGAGACCCAGTACTTC; CDR3: CASSGTGTGLETQYF
J: TRBJ1-5; length: 14; D: -; V: TRBV21-1; size: -; DNA: TGTGCCAGCAGCAAAGTTTGGAGGGATCAGCCCCAGCATTTT; CDR3: CASSKVWRDQPQHF
J: TRBJ1-1; length: 14; D: -; V: TRBV30; size: -; DNA: TGTGCCTGGAACCTCGGACTCCGGAACACTGAAGCTTTCTTT; CDR3: CAWNLGLRNTEAFF
J: TRBJ2-3; length: 16; D: TRBD2; V: TRBV6-5; size: -; DNA: TGTGCCAGCAGTTACTCGGGAGCGGGGGCTGGAGATACGCAGTATTTT; CDR3: CASSYSGAGAGDTQYF
J: TRBJ1-5; length: 14; D: TRBD1; V: TRBV27; size: once; DNA: TGTGCCAGCAGTTACAACAGGGGCGGACAGCCCCAGCATTTT; CDR3: CASSYNRGGQPQHF
J: TRBJ2-7; length: 15; D: TRBD2; V: TRBV28; size: -; DNA: TGTGCCAGCACCCAGCCGGGGCGGGAGTCCTACGAGCAGTACTTC; CDR3: CASTQPGRESYEQYF
J: TRBJ2-5; length: 14; D: -; V: TRBV7-2; size: -; DNA: TGTGCCAGCAGCTTACAGGGTTTGACGGAGACCCAGTACTTC; CDR3: CASSLQGLTETQYF
J: TRBJ2-1; length: 16; D: -; V: TRBV10-2; size: few; DNA: TGCGCCAGCAGTGAGTCTCTCCAGGGAATCTACAATGAGCAGTTCTTC; CDR3: CASSESLQGIYNEQFF
J: TRBJ2-1; length: 14; D: -; V: TRBV30; size: once; DNA: TGTGCCTGGAGTGGCGAGAATACCTACAATGAGCAGTTCTTC; CDR3: CAWSGENTYNEQFF
J: TRBJ2-5; length: 14; D: -; V: TRBV6-5; size: -; DNA: TGTGCCAGCAGGCCCCCGTTGAGGGAAGAGACCCAGTACTTC; CDR3: CASRPPLREETQYF
J: TRBJ2-6; length: 17; D: -; V: TRBV5-6; size: -; DNA: TGTGCCAGCAGCTTGGTGTCTCACGGCTCTGGGGCCAACGTCCTGACTTTC; CDR3: CASSLVSHGSGANVLTF
J: TRBJ2-3; length: 15; D: TRBD1; V: TRBV6-1; size: once; DNA: TGTGCCAGCAGTGATGGACAGGGGGTCGCAGATACGCAGTATTTT; CDR3: CASSDGQGVADTQYF
J: TRBJ2-3; length: 14; D: -; V: TRBV7-8; size: -; DNA: TGTGCCAGCAGCTTAGGGTGGGGAACAGATACGCAGTATTTT; CDR3: CASSLGWGTDTQYF
J: TRBJ1-6; length: 15; D: -; V: TRBV27; size: -; DNA: TGTGCCAGCAGTTTTGGGGGCTTCAATAATTCACCCCTCCACTTT; CDR3: CASSFGGFNNSPLHF
J: TRBJ2-7; length: 14; D: TRBD1; V: TRBV10-3; size: -; DNA: TGTGCCATCAGTTCCGGGACAGGGGGCTACGAGCAGTACTTC; CDR3: CAISSGTGGYEQYF
J: TRBJ1-1; length: 15; D: TRBD1; V: TRBV30; size: -; DNA: TGTGCCTGGAGTGAGACAGGGAGAGCGAACACTGAAGCTTTCTTT; CDR3: CAWSETGRANTEAFF
J: TRBJ2-1; length: 14; D: TRBD1; V: TRBV10-3; size: -; DNA: TGTGCCATCAGACCGGGACAGGGGGCCGATGAGCAGTTCTTC; CDR3: CAIRPGQGADEQFF
J: TRBJ1-5; length: 14; D: -; V: TRBV27; size: -; DNA: TGTGCCAGCAGACAAAGACGGAGCAATCAGCCCCAGCATTTT; CDR3: CASRQRRSNQPQHF
J: TRBJ2-1; length: 16; D: TRBD2; V: TRBV12-5; size: -; DNA: TGTGCTAGTGGTTTGGTAGGACTAGCGCAAGACAATGAGCAGTTCTTC; CDR3: CASGLVGLAQDNEQFF
J: TRBJ2-3; length: 16; D: TRBD1; V: TRBV28; size: -; DNA: TGTGCCAGCAGTTTATCTTGGGACAGGGTGGAAGATACGCAGTATTTT; CDR3: CASSLSWDRVEDTQYF
J: TRBJ2-1; length: 14; D: TRBD1; V: TRBV7-9; size: -; DNA: TGTGCCAGCAGCTTACAGACAGGGGGCGGTGAGCAGTTCTTC; CDR3: CASSLQTGGGEQFF
J: TRBJ2-2; length: 13; D: TRBD1; V: TRBV10-2; size: -; DNA: TGCGCCGACCGGGACAGGGACACCGGGGAGCTGTTTTTT; CDR3: CADRDRDTGELFF
J: TRBJ2-1; length: 19; D: TRBD1; V: TRBV19; size: once; DNA: TGTGCCAGTAGTCCTAAAACCTTAGGGGGCCCGGGCTCCTACAATGAGCAGTTCTTC; CDR3: CASSPKTLGGPGSYNEQFF
J: TRBJ2-2; length: 15; D: -; V: TRBV5-1; size: -; DNA: TGCGCCAGCAGCTTGGGGGTTTCGAACACCGGGGAGCTGTTTTTT; CDR3: CASSLGVSNTGELFF
J: TRBJ2-7; length: 16; D: -; V: TRBV19; size: -; DNA: TGTGCCAGTAGTATTGCGGGCTCCGTCCCCTACTACGAGCAGTACTTC; CDR3: CASSIAGSVPYYEQYF
J: TRBJ2-1; length: 13; D: -; V: TRBV18; size: -; DNA: TGTGCCAGCTCGGGGACTCAGATCAATGAGCAGTTCTTC; CDR3: CASSGTQINEQFF
J: TRBJ2-7; length: 15; D: -; V: TRBV19; size: -; DNA: TGTGCCAGTAGTAGGGGGGGGACAGGTTCCTACGAGCAGTACTTC; CDR3: CASSRGGTGSYEQYF
J: TRBJ1-1; length: 14; D: -; V: TRBV5-1; size: -; DNA: TGCGCCAGCAGCTTAGGACCATCGAACACTGAAGCTTTCTTT; CDR3: CASSLGPSNTEAFF
J: TRBJ2-2; length: 11; D: -; V: TRBV5-1; size: -; DNA: TGCGCCACCACGAACACCGGGGAGCTGTTTTTT; CDR3: CATTNTGELFF
J: TRBJ2-1; length: 13; D: -; V: TRBV7-2; size: -; DNA: TGTGCCAGCAGGCAAGACGTGTACAATGAGCAGTTCTTC; CDR3: CASRQDVYNEQFF
J: TRBJ2-7; length: 15; D: -; V: TRBV14; size: -; DNA: TGTGCCAGCAGCCAAGATAACCAGCGCAGGGGCGGGCAGTACTTC; CDR3: CASSQDNQRRGGQYF
J: TRBJ1-3; length: 20; D: -; V: TRBV23-1; size: -; DNA: TGCGCCAGCAGTCAATCGATCCGGCAGGGACGAGTCGCAGGAGGAAACACCATATATTTT; CDR3: CASSQSIRQGRVAGGNTIYF
J: TRBJ2-5; length: 14; D: TRBD1; V: TRBV5-1; size: few; DNA: TGCGCCAGCAGCTTATCAGGGGGCTTAGAGACCCAGTACTTC; CDR3: CASSLSGGLETQYF
J: TRBJ1-6; length: 14; D: -; V: TRBV27; size: -; DNA: TGTGCCAGCAGTCCCGGGACCTCGGGTTCACCCCTCCACTTT; CDR3: CASSPGTSGSPLHF
J: TRBJ1-5; length: 14; D: -; V: TRBV19; size: -; DNA: TGTGCCAGTAGTATAACCAATAGCAATCAGCCCCAGCATTTT; CDR3: CASSITNSNQPQHF
J: TRBJ1-2; length: 12; D: TRBD1; V: TRBV7-2; size: -; DNA: TGTGCCAGCAGCCAACAGGGGCTTGGCTACACCTTC; CDR3: CASSQQGLGYTF
J: TRBJ2-3; length: 13; D: -; V: TRBV7-9; size: -; DNA: TGTGCCAGCATTTCGGCCAGCACAGATACGCAGTATTTT; CDR3: CASISASTDTQYF
J: TRBJ1-3; length: 14; D: -; V: TRBV7-8; size: -; DNA: TGTGCCAGCAGCTTAGTCCCGGGGGGAAACACCATATATTTT; CDR3: CASSLVPGGNTIYF
J: TRBJ2-5; length: 16; D: TRBD2; V: TRBV5-6; size: -; DNA: TGTGCCAGCACCTGGACTAGCGGGAGAAACCAAGAGACCCAGTACTTC; CDR3: CASTWTSGRNQETQYF
J: TRBJ2-7; length: 14; D: -; V: TRBV7-8; size: -; DNA: TGTGCCAGCAGCTTAGAACTAGCAAGGAGGGAGCAGTACTTC; CDR3: CASSLELARREQYF
J: TRBJ2-5; length: 16; D: -; V: TRBV7-3; size: -; DNA: TGTGCCAGCAGCCCCTGGGGGGCAGGGCTGAAAGAGACCCAGTACTTC; CDR3: CASSPWGAGLKETQYF
J: TRBJ2-6; length: 13; D: -; V: TRBV7-9; size: -; DNA: TGTGCCAGCAGCTTAGCTGGGGCCAACGTCCTGACTTTC; CDR3: CASSLAGANVLTF
J: TRBJ1-3; length: 18; D: -; V: TRBV5-5; size: -; DNA: TGTGCCAGCAGCTTGGCCACGATGTCTGGAAGAGCTGGAAACACCATATATTTT; CDR3: CASSLATMSGRAGNTIYF
J: TRBJ2-6; length: 16; D: -; V: TRBV5-6; size: -; DNA: TGTGCCAGCAGCTTGGTTGGATTCTCTGGGGCCAACGTCCTGACTTTC; CDR3: CASSLVGFSGANVLTF
J: TRBJ1-2; length: 11; D: -; V: TRBV20-1; size: -; DNA: TGCAGTGGGTACAATAACTATGGCTACACCTTC; CDR3: CSGYNNYGYTF
J: TRBJ2-7; length: 13; D: -; V: TRBV6-5; size: once; DNA: TGTGCCAGCAGCCGGAATTCGGGTGGGGAGCAGTACTTC; CDR3: CASSRNSGGEQYF
J: TRBJ2-2; length: 14; D: TRBD1; V: TRBV6-6; size: -; DNA: TGTGCCAGCAAGGGACAGAGAGACACCGGGGAGCTGTTTTTT; CDR3: CASKGQRDTGELFF